Listed below are T cell receptor beta chains from one sample, sequenced in a study of T cell responses to AZD1222 COVID-19 vaccine. Clones were read by immunoSEQ multiplex PCR, and TCRdb kept only the in-frame ones, dropping some. The sample holds about 150,000 clones; 80% to 90% are singletons and the top ten take about 4.7%. Here the sequenced sample was peripheral blood, taken on day 0 of AZD1222 vaccination. The receptors originated from an adult in good health. Each CDR3 is given with its conserved first and last residue. A D gene is named only where the DNA matches it firmly. The size of a clone is reported for some rows only, either as once, few or many, or as a class for expanded clones.

D gene	V gene	clone size	J gene	CDR3 DNA	CDR3 protein
-	TRBV3-1/TRBV3-2	-	TRBJ1-1	TGTGCCAGCAGCCACCAGGGGTACACTGAAGCTTTCTTT	CASSHQGYTEAFF
TRBD1	TRBV28	few	TRBJ2-1	TGTGCCAGCAGCCTAGCCGGGACAGGTTATCGGGGAGAGCAGTTCTTC	CASSLAGTGYRGEQFF
-	TRBV19	few	TRBJ2-1	TGTGCCAGTAGTATCGGCCACGCGGATGAGCAGTTCTTC	CASSIGHADEQFF
TRBD1	TRBV28	-	TRBJ1-2	TGTGCCAGCAGTTCTCCGGGACAGGGTTTCTATGGCTACACCTTC	CASSSPGQGFYGYTF
-	TRBV10-3	-	TRBJ2-1	TGTGCCATCAGTGGGAGGGCCGAAAATGAGCAGTTCTTC	CAISGRAENEQFF
TRBD2	TRBV15	-	TRBJ2-7	TGTGCCACCAGCAGAATCGGACTAGCGGGAGCCGAGCAGTACTTC	CATSRIGLAGAEQYF
-	TRBV4-1	-	TRBJ1-2	TGCGCCAGCAGCGACGAAATCTGGGGCTACACCTTC	CASSDEIWGYTF
-	TRBV6-6	-	TRBJ1-5	TGTGCCAGCAGTCGCCTAGTGACAGGCGTTGTAGGCAATCAGCCCCAGCATTTT	CASSRLVTGVVGNQPQHF
-	TRBV7-3	once	TRBJ1-6	TGTGCCAGCAGCAAAAGTACATTAGGGAATTCACCCCTCCACTTT	CASSKSTLGNSPLHF
-	TRBV7-3	-	TRBJ2-3	TGTGCCAGCAGTAGTACTGGCACAGATACGCAGTATTTT	CASSSTGTDTQYF
-	TRBV21-1	-	TRBJ2-5	TGTGCCAGCAGCAAACGTAGCGGGAGCAATGAGACCCAGTACTTC	CASSKRSGSNETQYF
TRBD2	TRBV7-3	-	TRBJ2-3	TGTGCCAGCAGCCCTAGCGGGAGAGGTGCAGATACGCAGTATTTT	CASSPSGRGADTQYF
-	TRBV28	-	TRBJ2-3	TGTGCCAGCATCCCGAGGGGGGGTACGCAGTATTTT	CASIPRGGTQYF
-	TRBV11-2	-	TRBJ2-1	TGTGCCAGCAGCCGCGCGGGGGCAGACCTCTACAATGAGCAGTTCTTC	CASSRAGADLYNEQFF
TRBD2	TRBV7-2	-	TRBJ2-7	TGTGCCAGCAGCTTCTCTAGCGGGGGACCCTACGAGCAGTACTTC	CASSFSSGGPYEQYF
-	TRBV25-1	-	TRBJ1-1	TGTGCCAGCACTCAACCCCCTTTCACTGAAGCTTTCTTT	CASTQPPFTEAFF
-	TRBV7-2	-	TRBJ1-3	TGTGCCAGCAGCTTAGTGTTCGGGGGACGAAGAAACACCATATATTTT	CASSLVFGGRRNTIYF
-	TRBV7-9	-	TRBJ2-7	TGTGCCAGCAGCTCTGGGGGTGCGGACAAGAGGGGCGAGCAGTACTTC	CASSSGGADKRGEQYF
-	TRBV19	-	TRBJ2-7	TGTGCCAGTAGACAGCTAGCGACACACGAGCAGTACTTC	CASRQLATHEQYF
-	TRBV7-6	-	TRBJ1-1	TGTGCCAGCAGCTTGGACGCCAACACTGAAGCTTTCTTT	CASSLDANTEAFF
-	TRBV2	-	TRBJ1-2	TGTGCCAGCAGTGAGCGCCATGGCTACACCTTC	CASSERHGYTF
TRBD2	TRBV5-4	-	TRBJ2-7	TGTGCCAGCAGTGGAGGGAGGGACTACGAGCAGTACTTC	CASSGGRDYEQYF
-	TRBV6-1	-	TRBJ1-6	TGTGCCAGCAGTGAAGGGGGCAGGTCTAACTCACCCCTCCACTTT	CASSEGGRSNSPLHF
-	TRBV27	few	TRBJ2-1	TGTGCCAGCAGTCGGTGGGACACGGGGAATGAGCAGTTCTTC	CASSRWDTGNEQFF
-	TRBV10-3	once	TRBJ1-3	TGTGCCATCAGTCCGGGACGGAGCTCTGGAAACACCATATATTTT	CAISPGRSSGNTIYF
-	TRBV28	few	TRBJ2-1	TGTGCCAGCAGCCTTTCAGGGAGGCATGAGCAGTTCTTC	CASSLSGRHEQFF
-	TRBV7-2	-	TRBJ2-5	TGTGCCAGCAGCCGGGGCGGGGAAGAGACCCAGTACTTC	CASSRGGEETQYF
-	TRBV7-9	-	TRBJ2-6	TGTGCCATCTTAACCGGGGCCAACGTCCTGACTTTC	CAILTGANVLTF
-	TRBV30	-	TRBJ1-5	TGTGCCTGGGGCCCCCGGGGTCTTCAGCCCCAGCATTTT	CAWGPRGLQPQHF
-	TRBV12-3/TRBV12-4	-	TRBJ2-7	TGTGCCAGCAGTCCCAGGGGTAACGAGCAGTACTTC	CASSPRGNEQYF
-	TRBV19	-	TRBJ1-1	TGTGCCAGTAGTAACAGGGTGAGGAACACTGAAGCTTTCTTT	CASSNRVRNTEAFF
TRBD2	TRBV9	-	TRBJ2-5	TGTGCCAGCAGCCCCCGCGCGGGGGGCTACGGTCAAGAGACCCAGTACTTC	CASSPRAGGYGQETQYF
TRBD2	TRBV7-3	-	TRBJ2-1	TGTGCCAGCAGCCCCCCGGGAGCGGGAGTATACAATGAGCAGTTCTTC	CASSPPGAGVYNEQFF
-	TRBV28	few	TRBJ1-6	TGTGCCAGCAGTTTGTGGGGGGGGGCCCTCCACTTT	CASSLWGGALHF
-	TRBV28	-	TRBJ1-2	TGTGCCAGCAGTTCCTTTCGGGGCTACACCTTC	CASSSFRGYTF
-	TRBV9	-	TRBJ1-4	TGTGCCAGCAGCCCCACCGGTGGGCCTAATGAAAAACTGTTTTTT	CASSPTGGPNEKLFF
TRBD1	TRBV5-1	-	TRBJ2-3	TGCGCCAGCAGCTTTGCGGGACAGGGAACAGATACGCAGTATTTT	CASSFAGQGTDTQYF
-	TRBV12-3/TRBV12-4	-	TRBJ2-1	TGTGCCAGCAGTTTTCTAATCGAGCAGTTCTTC	CASSFLIEQFF
TRBD1	TRBV18	-	TRBJ2-2	TGTGCCAGCTCACAAAGAAGGGACAGGGAAAACACCGGGGAGCTGTTTTTT	CASSQRRDRENTGELFF
TRBD1	TRBV28	-	TRBJ1-3	TGTGCCAGCAGTTTATGGACCGGGACAGGGAATGGAAACACCATATATTTT	CASSLWTGTGNGNTIYF
TRBD2	TRBV7-2	-	TRBJ2-2	TGTGCCAGCAGCCTAGGGCTAGCGGGAGTGTCAGGGGAGCTGTTTTTT	CASSLGLAGVSGELFF
-	TRBV28	-	TRBJ1-5	TGTGCCAGCAGGTCAAGGGAGGTCAATCAGCCCCAGCATTTT	CASRSREVNQPQHF
TRBD1	TRBV6-4	-	TRBJ2-1	TGTGCCAGCAGCCAAGACAGGGCAGCCTACAATGAGCAGTTCTTC	CASSQDRAAYNEQFF
-	TRBV5-6	once	TRBJ1-1	TGTGCCAGCAGCTTGGCGCGGAGAATGAACACTGAAGCTTTCTTT	CASSLARRMNTEAFF
TRBD2	TRBV12-5	-	TRBJ2-3	TGTGCTAGTGGTCTGAGAACTAGCGGGACGGATGGTTATACGCAGTATTTT	CASGLRTSGTDGYTQYF
-	TRBV18	-	TRBJ1-1	TGTGCCAGCTCACCACGCCAGGCGACTGAAGCTTTCTTT	CASSPRQATEAFF
-	TRBV3-1/TRBV3-2	-	TRBJ1-4	TGTGCCAGCAGCCGCAGGGCAACTAATGAAAAACTGTTTTTT	CASSRRATNEKLFF
TRBD1	TRBV29-1	-	TRBJ2-7	TGCAGCGCAAGACAGGGGGCCTACGAGCAGTACTTC	CSARQGAYEQYF
-	TRBV28	-	TRBJ2-1	TGTGCCAGCAGTGCACGGAGGATATCCTACAATGAGCAGTTCTTC	CASSARRISYNEQFF
-	TRBV28	-	TRBJ2-7	TGTGCCAGCATTCCTGGGCGGGGCGCCTACGAGCAGTACTTC	CASIPGRGAYEQYF
-	TRBV10-3	-	TRBJ1-4	TGTGCCATCAGTGAGTCGTGGGGGGGCGATGAAAAACTGTTTTTT	CAISESWGGDEKLFF
-	TRBV28	-	TRBJ2-1	TGTGCCAGCAGACGGCCCGGACTTACATTGAATGAGCAGTTCTTC	CASRRPGLTLNEQFF
-	TRBV7-9	-	TRBJ1-1	TGTTCTCTGTCGGACACTGAAGCTTTCTTT	CSLSDTEAFF
-	TRBV3-1/TRBV3-2	-	TRBJ1-5	TGTGCCAGCAGCGCTACAAGAAATAGCAATCAGCCCCAGCATTTT	CASSATRNSNQPQHF
-	TRBV7-8	-	TRBJ2-7	TGTGCCAGCAGCCCTCAGGGTAGCGGTAAACACTACGAGCAGTACTTC	CASSPQGSGKHYEQYF
TRBD1	TRBV13	-	TRBJ2-1	TGTGCCAGCAGCGCTAGGGACAGGTGGGTGGATGAGCAGTTCTTC	CASSARDRWVDEQFF
TRBD1	TRBV28	-	TRBJ2-7	TGTGCCAGCTGGGACAGGACGAGCTCCTACGAGCAGTACTTC	CASWDRTSSYEQYF